A single sample is the source of the 9 T cell receptor beta chains below, sequenced in a study of cytomegalovirus exposure and HLA in healthy donors. PCR primers comprised 60 Vbeta and 13 Jbeta primers. Clones were sequenced by immunoSEQ multiplex PCR, and TCRdb holds only the in-frame ones, with some missing. The listing contains more than 140,000 clones. The sample taken for sequencing was PBMCs. The receptors come from a woman under 30 in good health and CMV-seronegative.

The chain joins TRBV21-1 to TRBJ2-7; the table's D call, TRBD2, was not checked against the DNA. TRBV21-1 is a pseudogene segment. The CDR3 runs 18 residues. CDR3 loop: CASSKVPHCGGREDEQYV. The DNA of the CDR3 is TGTGCCAGCAGCAAAGTCCCCCACTGCGGCGGGAGGGAAGACGAGCAGTACGTC.

V and J are TRBV11-3 and TRBJ2-1; 10 bases match TRBD2. The trim removed 5 bases at V and 0 bases at J, leaving 4 bases unmatched. From germline, CDR1 is SGHNT and CDR2 YENEEA. This CDR3 region has 16 residues. The CDR3 here is CASSPTSGVSYNEQFF. The CDR3 coding sequence is TGTGCCAGCAGCCCTACTAGCGGGGTCTCCTACAATGAGCAGTTCTTC.

The rearrangement links TRBV5-4 to TRBJ2-5; 7 bases are a match to TRBD1. J lost 4 bases, V lost 4 bases, and 10 bases had no gene match. The CDR3 length is 15 residues. Germline V gives CDR1 SGHNT, CDR2 YYREEE (reference sequence). The CDR3 protein is CASSIQTGRLETQYF. CDR3 coding DNA: TGTGCCAGCAGCATACAGACAGGGAGATTAGAGACCCAGTACTTC.

V is TRBV11-2 and J is TRBJ1-1, with TRBD1 as a possible D gene (6 bases). V was trimmed by 0 bases and J by 6 bases, leaving 14 bases between them. Germline lookup yields CDR1 SGHAT and CDR2 FQNNGV. The CDR3 extends over 15 amino acids. CDR3 coding DNA: TGTGCCAGCAGCTTAGATCCGGGCAGGGGATCTGAAGCTTTCTTT. The encoded protein is CASSLDPGRGSEAFF.

This sequence joins TRBV30 and TRBJ1-6; D remains ambiguous. Germline-derived CDR1 and CDR2 are GTSNPN and SVGIG (reference sequence). V lost 7 bases, J lost 6 bases, and 16 bases lay in between. The CDR3 spans 14 residues. The CDR3 bases are TGTGCCTTAAAGGAGGGCAGACCTAATTCACCCCTCCACTTT. It codes for CALKEGRPNSPLHF.

The gene calls are TRBV29-1 and TRBJ1-3; the D gene is possibly TRBD1 (6 bases). Germline V gene sequence: CDR1 SQVTM, CDR2 ANQGSEA. The CDR3 extends over 17 amino acids. V lost 5 bases and J lost 0, with 20 bases in between. CDR3 nucleotide sequence: TGCAGCGTTAGGATTAATCAGGGGCTATCCTCTGGAAACACCATATATTTT. Residues: CSVRINQGLSSGNTIYF.

The chain uses TRBV4-1 and TRBJ2-1; D is unresolved. The V end was cut by 0 bases, the J end by 2 bases, with 17 bases between. The CDR3 extends over 18 amino acids. CDR1 is MGHRA, CDR2 YSYEKL, per germline. CDR3 nucleotides: TGCGCCAGCAGCCAAGATGCAATTAGTCCGAATCCCTACAATGAGCAGTTCTTC. Encoded protein: CASSQDAISPNPYNEQFF.

As for this clone: The junction differs from germline at one of its ends, possibly a read error. This chain joins TRBV6-1 and TRBJ2-3; tentative D call: TRBD1 (5 bases). CDR1 and CDR2 from the germline V gene are MNHNS and SASEGT. The CDR3 extends over 15 amino acids. CDR3 sequence: CASSEKIDSTDTRYF. Written as DNA, the CDR3 is TGTGCCAGCAGTGAAAAGATAGACAGCACAGATACGCGGTATTTT.

The chain joins TRBV28 to TRBJ2-1; 8 positions match TRBD2. V was clipped by 3 bases and J by 4 bases; unmatched bases: 5. The CDR3 is made up of 15 amino acids. The germline gives CDR1 MDHEN, CDR2 SYDVKM. In DNA, the CDR3 is TGTGCCAGCAGTTTGGCTAGCGGGCCATACAATGAGCAGTTCTTC. This gives the protein CASSLASGPYNEQFF.